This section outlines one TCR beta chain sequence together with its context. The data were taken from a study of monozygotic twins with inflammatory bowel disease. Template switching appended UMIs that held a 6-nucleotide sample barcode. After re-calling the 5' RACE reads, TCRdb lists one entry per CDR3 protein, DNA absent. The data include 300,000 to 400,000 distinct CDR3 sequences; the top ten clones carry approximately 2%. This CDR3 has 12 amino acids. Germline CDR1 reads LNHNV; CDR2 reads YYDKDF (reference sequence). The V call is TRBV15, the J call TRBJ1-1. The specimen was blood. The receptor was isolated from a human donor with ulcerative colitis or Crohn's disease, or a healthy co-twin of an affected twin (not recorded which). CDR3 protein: CATSRDSAETFF. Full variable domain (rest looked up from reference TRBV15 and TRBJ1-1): DAMVIQNPRYQVTQFGKPVTLSCSQTLNHNVMYWYQQKSSQAPKLLFHYYDKDFNNEADTPDNFQSRRPNTSFCFLDIRSPGLGDTAMYLCATSRDSAETFFGQGTRLTVV.